A single T cell receptor (beta chain) is shown here with its context. The germline V and J ends were trimmed by 0 bases and 5 bases, with 14 bases remaining between them. Germline loops: CDR1 MGHRA, CDR2 YSYEKL. CDR3 length equals 16 residues. This sample is drawn from a study of blood T cells in healthy people across ages. Ranging in age from roughly 6 to 90, the donors were healthy Caucasian individuals from Russia. Sample-barcoded 5' priming and a J-beta primer mix drove a second PCR of roughly 7 to 11 cycles. Each CDR3 protein gets one entry after TCRdb re-called the 5' RACE reads with MiXCR. The sample lists approximately 1,000,000 distinct CDR3 sequences, roughly two fifths occurring once.

The sample comprised blood. This chain links TRBV4-1 with TRBJ1-5, with D unresolved. The sequence came from a man aged 18-30 years in good health. CDR3 sequence (DNA): TGCGCCAGCAGCCAAGAGCCGGAACAAGGCTATCAGCCCCAGCATTTT. This codes for CASSQEPEQGYQPQHF.